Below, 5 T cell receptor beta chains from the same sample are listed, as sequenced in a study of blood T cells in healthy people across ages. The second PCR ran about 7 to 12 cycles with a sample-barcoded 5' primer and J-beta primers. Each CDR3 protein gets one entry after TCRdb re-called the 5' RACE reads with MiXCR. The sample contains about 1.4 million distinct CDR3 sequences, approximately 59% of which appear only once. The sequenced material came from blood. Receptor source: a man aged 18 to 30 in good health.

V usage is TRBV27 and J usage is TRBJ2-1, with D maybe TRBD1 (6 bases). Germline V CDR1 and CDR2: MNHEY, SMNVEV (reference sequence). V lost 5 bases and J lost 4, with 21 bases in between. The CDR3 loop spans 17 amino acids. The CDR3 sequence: CASSPIQTGLGYNEQFF. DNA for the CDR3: TGTGCCAGCAGTCCTATCCAAACAGGGCTGGGGTACAATGAGCAGTTCTTC.

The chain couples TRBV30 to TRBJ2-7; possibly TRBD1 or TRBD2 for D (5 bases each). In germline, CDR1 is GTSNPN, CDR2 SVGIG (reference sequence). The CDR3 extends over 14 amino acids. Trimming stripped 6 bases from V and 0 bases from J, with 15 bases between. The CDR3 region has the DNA TGTGCCTGCGACGGGACCGTTAGCTCCTACGAGCAGTACTTC. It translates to CACDGTVSSYEQYF.

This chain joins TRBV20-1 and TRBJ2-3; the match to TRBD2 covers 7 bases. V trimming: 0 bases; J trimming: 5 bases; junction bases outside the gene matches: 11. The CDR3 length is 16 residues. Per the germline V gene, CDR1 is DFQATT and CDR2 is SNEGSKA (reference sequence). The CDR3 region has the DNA TGCAGTGCTAGAGAAACTGTTGCGGGAGTAAAAGATACGCAGTATTTT. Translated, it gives CSARETVAGVKDTQYF.

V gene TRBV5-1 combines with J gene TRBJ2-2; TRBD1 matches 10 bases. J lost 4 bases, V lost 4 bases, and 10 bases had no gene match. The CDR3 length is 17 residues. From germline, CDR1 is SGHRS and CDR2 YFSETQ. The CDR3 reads CASSPPQTGGLTGELFF. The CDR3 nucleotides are TGCGCCAGCAGCCCTCCCCAGACAGGGGGCCTCACCGGGGAGCTGTTTTTT.

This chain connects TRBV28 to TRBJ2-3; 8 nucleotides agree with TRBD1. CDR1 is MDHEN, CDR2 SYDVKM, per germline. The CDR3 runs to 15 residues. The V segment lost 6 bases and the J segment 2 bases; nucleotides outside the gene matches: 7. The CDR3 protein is CASSHRGEPTDTQYF. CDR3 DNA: TGTGCCAGCAGCCACAGGGGGGAGCCCACAGATACGCAGTATTTT.